The sequence of this TCR beta chain was determined in a study of T cells in pancreatic ductal adenocarcinoma. Method: immunoSEQ multiplex PCR; TCRdb's copy keeps in-frame clones and lacks some. The table lists some 16,000 clones, about 90% of them singletons. Comment on this clone: Its antigen remains unknown.

No neoadjuvant therapy was given to the selected pancreatic ductal adenocarcinoma patients before their surgery. Regarding the study as a whole: Tumor samples had fewer productive templates and approximately 8.8-fold fewer unique clonotypes than blood. Tumor-versus-blood clonality comparisons may be biased toward lower tumor diversity. Tumor and blood clonality did not differ significantly, about 0.1 versus 0.07.

Germline V gene lookup returns CDR1 GTSNPN and CDR2 SVGIG (reference sequence). The CDR3 is 15 amino acids. J gave up 5 bases and V 2 bases, and 8 bases lay outside the gene matches. The sample was PBMCs. The chain carries TRBV30 and TRBJ2-3; 9 nucleotides line up with TRBD2. The TCR comes from a human donor with pancreatic ductal adenocarcinoma. CDR3 residues: CAWSIGGGDLDTQYF. For the CDR3, the DNA is TGTGCCTGGAGTATTGGCGGGGGGGACCTAGATACGCAGTATTTT. The variable domain in full, with the rest retrieved from reference TRBV30 and TRBJ2-3, is SQTIHQWPATLVQPVGSPLSLECTVEGTSNPNLYWYRQAAGRGLQLLFYSVGIGQISSEVPQNLSASRPQDRQFILSSKKLLLSDSGFYLCAWSIGGGDLDTQYFGPGTRLTVL.